These 5 T cell receptor beta chains were all obtained from the same sample, sequenced in a study of identical twins (dated by TCRdb to between 2015 and 2016). Libraries came from 5' RACE. Sequencer: Illumina HiSeq 2000. The public reads were reanalyzed by TCRdb: fastp trimming at Q25, MiXCR alignment, in-frame beta chains only. Every entry covers one CDR3 protein and lists the most common genes and DNA from its rows. This sample holds around 490,000 distinct CDR3 sequences; 12% to 15% were observed only once. Of the sample, about 0.4% is held by the ten largest clones. These data are also associated with another study on yellow fever vaccine responses in identical twins.

Sample: CD4+ T cells sorted from blood. These receptors were taken from a woman between 18 and 29 years old in good health.

The chain has TRBV12-3 or TRBV12-4 and TRBJ2-2; D gene uncertain. The CDR3 has 17 residues. The V end lost 3 bases, the J end lost 1 base, and 15 bases lay between the germline ends. As DNA, the CDR3 is TGTGCCAGCAGTTTGAGGCAGATAGTAGGGAACACCGGGGAGCTGTTTTTT. Encoded protein: CASSLRQIVGNTGELFF.

About this clonotype: Compared with germline, one end of the junction differs, possibly owing to a read error. The chain employs TRBV5-1 and TRBJ2-3; the match to TRBD1 covers 7 bases. This CDR3 has 14 residues. Germline CDR1 is SGHRS and CDR2 is YFSETQ. The CDR3 here is CASNPGQWTDTRYF. In DNA, the CDR3 is TGCGCCAGCAACCCGGGACAGTGGACTGATACGCGGTATTTT.

The J gene is TRBJ2-1, the V gene TRBV6-2 or TRBV6-3; the match to TRBD2 covers 7 bases. This CDR3 is built from 16 residues. Unmatched junction bases numbered 6, after V lost 0 bases and J lost 4 bases. Looked up from germline, CDR1 is MNHEY and CDR2 is SVGEGT. DNA of the CDR3: TGTGCCAGCAGTTACTCTGTAGCGGGCCTATACAATGAGCAGTTCTTC. Translating gives CASSYSVAGLYNEQFF.

This rearrangement joins TRBV25-1 to TRBJ1-4; maybe TRBD1 (6 bases). Trimming took 4 bases from V and 9 from J, leaving 15 bases between them. In germline, CDR1 is MGHDK, CDR2 SYGVNS. The CDR3 spans 14 residues. In nucleotides, the CDR3 is TGTGCCAGCAGTGGCGACAGGCTGTTAAAAAAACTGTTTTTT. This translates into CASSGDRLLKKLFF.

This clonotype was counted ten times or more. A read error may produce the germline difference seen at one junction end. This rearrangement joins TRBV3-1 to TRBJ1-5; possible D gene TRBD1, 6 bases. This CDR3 region has 12 residues. The V gene's germline CDR1 is LGHDT and CDR2 YNNKEL (reference sequence). The CDR3 DNA sequence: TGCGCCAGCAGCCAAGGGGGTCAGCCCCAGCATTTT. This translates into CASSQGGQPQHF.